This TCR beta chain was sequenced during a study of T cell responses to AZD1222 COVID-19 vaccine. A note on this clone: The target antigen is unknown.

The assay was immunoSEQ multiplex PCR, and TCRdb's table has in-frame clones only and misses some. The table records about 170,000 clones, roughly 91% of them present only once. Study findings and constraints: Repertoire samples came only from after the peak T cell response. Only a handful of AZD1222 recipients, roughly six in all, had baseline seropositivity.

V lost 5 bases, J lost 6 bases, and 8 bases stayed unmatched. The CDR3 loop spans 17 amino acids. CDR1 and CDR2 from the germline V gene are SGHAT and FQNNGV. The clonotype originates from an adult in good health. Source: peripheral blood, taken on day 0 of AZD1222 vaccination. The chain combines TRBV11-2 with TRBJ2-1, with TRBD2 identical over 15 bases. CDR3 sequence: CASSPGGLAGGTNEQFF. The CDR3 DNA reads as TGTGCCAGCAGCCCAGGGGGACTAGCGGGAGGCACCAATGAGCAGTTCTTC.